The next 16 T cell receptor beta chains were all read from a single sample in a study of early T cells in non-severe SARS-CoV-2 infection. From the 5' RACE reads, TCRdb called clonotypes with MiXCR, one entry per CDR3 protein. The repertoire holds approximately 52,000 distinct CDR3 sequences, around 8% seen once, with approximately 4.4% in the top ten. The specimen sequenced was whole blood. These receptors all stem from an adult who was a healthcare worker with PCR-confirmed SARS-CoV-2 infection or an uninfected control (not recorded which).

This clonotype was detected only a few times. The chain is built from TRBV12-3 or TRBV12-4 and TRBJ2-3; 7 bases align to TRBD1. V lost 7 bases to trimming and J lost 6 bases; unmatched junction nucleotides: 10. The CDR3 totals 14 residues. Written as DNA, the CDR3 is TGTGCCAGCACCCTGAGGGGGCTCGGGGATACGCAGTATTTT. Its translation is CASTLRGLGDTQYF.

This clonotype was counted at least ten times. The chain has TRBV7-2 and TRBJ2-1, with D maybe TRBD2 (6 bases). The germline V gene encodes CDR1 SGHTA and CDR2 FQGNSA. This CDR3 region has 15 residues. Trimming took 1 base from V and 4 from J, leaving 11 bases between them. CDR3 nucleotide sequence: TGTGCCAGCAGCTTAGGCGGGGCCTCGTACAATGAGCAGTTCTTC. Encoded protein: CASSLGGASYNEQFF.

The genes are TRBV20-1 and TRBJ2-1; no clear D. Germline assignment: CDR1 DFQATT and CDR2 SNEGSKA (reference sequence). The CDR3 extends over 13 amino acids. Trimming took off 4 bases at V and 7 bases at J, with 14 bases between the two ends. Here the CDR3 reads CSAKSWNGNEQFF. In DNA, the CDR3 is TGCAGTGCTAAGAGCTGGAATGGGAATGAGCAGTTCTTC.

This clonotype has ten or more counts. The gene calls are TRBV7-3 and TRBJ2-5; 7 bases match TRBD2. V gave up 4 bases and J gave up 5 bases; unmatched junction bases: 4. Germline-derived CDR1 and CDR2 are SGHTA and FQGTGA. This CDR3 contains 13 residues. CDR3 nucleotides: TGTGCCAGCAGCTACCAGGGAGGGGAGACCCAGTACTTC. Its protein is CASSYQGGETQYF.

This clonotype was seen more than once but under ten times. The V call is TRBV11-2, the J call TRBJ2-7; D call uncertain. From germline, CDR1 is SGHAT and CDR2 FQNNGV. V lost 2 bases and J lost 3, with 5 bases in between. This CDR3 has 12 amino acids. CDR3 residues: CASSLPNYEQYF. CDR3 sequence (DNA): TGTGCCAGCAGCTTACCTAACTACGAGCAGTACTTC.

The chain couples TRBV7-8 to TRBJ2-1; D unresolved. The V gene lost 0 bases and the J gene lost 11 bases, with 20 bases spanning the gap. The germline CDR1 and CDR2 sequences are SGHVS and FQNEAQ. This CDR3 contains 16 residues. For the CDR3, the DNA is TGTGCCAGCAGCTTAGCCCCACAAGACGGACGAGTCAAGCAGTTCTTC. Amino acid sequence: CASSLAPQDGRVKQFF.

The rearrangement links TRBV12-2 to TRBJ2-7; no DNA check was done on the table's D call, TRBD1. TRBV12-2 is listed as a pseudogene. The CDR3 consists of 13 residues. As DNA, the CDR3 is TGTGCAAGTCGCTTAGATAGACAGGGCGAGCAGTACTTC. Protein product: CASRLDRQGEQYF.

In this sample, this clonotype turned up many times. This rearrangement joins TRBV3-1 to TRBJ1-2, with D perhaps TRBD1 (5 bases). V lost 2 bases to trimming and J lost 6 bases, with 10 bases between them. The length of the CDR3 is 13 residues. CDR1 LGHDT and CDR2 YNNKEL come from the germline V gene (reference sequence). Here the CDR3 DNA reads TGTGCCAGCAGCCAAAGGGACGGCCATGGCTACACCTTC. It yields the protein CASSQRDGHGYTF.

The CDR3 DNA reads as TGTGCCAGCAGCGCGGCAGGGGGCGGGGAGACCCAGTACTTC. Its translation is CASSAAGGGETQYF. The J gene is TRBJ2-5, the V gene TRBV11-2, with 8 bases identical to TRBD1. The CDR3 has 14 amino acids. Losses at the gene ends were 5 bases for V and 5 bases for J; bases not matched to a gene: 7. Germline assignment: CDR1 SGHAT and CDR2 FQNNGV.

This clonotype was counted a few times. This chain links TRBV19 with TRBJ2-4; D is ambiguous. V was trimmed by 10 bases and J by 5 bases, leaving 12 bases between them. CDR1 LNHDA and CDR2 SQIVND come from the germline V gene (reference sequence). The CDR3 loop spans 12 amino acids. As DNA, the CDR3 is TGTGCCACACGCGAAGGAGAAAACATTCAGTACTTC. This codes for CATREGENIQYF.

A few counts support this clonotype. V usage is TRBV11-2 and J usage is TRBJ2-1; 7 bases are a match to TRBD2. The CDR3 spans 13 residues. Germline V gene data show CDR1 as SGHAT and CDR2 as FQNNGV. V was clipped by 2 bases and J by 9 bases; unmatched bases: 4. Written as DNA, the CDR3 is TGTGCCAGCAGCTTACAGCGGGAAGGTGAGCAGTTCTTC. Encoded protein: CASSLQREGEQFF. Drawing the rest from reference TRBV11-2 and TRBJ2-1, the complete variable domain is EAGVAQSPRYKIIEKRQSVAFWCNPISGHATLYWYQQILGQGPKLLIQFQNNGVVDDSQLPKDRFSAERLKGVDSTLKIQPAKLEDSAVYLCASSLQREGEQFFGPGTRLTVL.

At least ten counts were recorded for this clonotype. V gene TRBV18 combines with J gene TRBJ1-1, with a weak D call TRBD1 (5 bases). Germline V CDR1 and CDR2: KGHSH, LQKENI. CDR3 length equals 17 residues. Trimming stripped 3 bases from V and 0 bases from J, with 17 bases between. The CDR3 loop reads CASSPNGGGGMNTEAFF. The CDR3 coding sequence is TGTGCCAGCTCACCCAATGGGGGGGGAGGGATGAACACTGAAGCTTTCTTT.

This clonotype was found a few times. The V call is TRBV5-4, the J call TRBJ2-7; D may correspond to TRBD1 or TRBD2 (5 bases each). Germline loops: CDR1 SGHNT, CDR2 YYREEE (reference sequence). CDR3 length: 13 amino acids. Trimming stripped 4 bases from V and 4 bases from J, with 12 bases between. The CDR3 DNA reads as TGTGCCAGCAGCCGCTGGGGGAGTTACGAGCAGTACTTC. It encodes CASSRWGSYEQYF.

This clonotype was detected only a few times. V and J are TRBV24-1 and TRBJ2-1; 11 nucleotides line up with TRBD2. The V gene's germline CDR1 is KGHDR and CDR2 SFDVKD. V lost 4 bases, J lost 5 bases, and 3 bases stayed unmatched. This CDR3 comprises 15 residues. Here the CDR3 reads CATSDQGLADNEQFF. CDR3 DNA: TGTGCCACCAGTGACCAGGGACTAGCGGACAATGAGCAGTTCTTC.

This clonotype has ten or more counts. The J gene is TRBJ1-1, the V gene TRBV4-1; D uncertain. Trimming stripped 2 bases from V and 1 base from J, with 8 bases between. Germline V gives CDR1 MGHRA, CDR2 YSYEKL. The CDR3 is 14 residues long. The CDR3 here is CASSQPPRNTEAFF. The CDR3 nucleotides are TGCGCCAGCAGCCAACCCCCGAGGAACACTGAAGCTTTCTTT.

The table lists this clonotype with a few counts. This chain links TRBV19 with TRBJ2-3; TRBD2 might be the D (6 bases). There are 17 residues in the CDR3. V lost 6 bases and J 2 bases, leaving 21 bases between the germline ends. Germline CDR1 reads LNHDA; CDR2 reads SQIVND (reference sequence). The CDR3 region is CASRDQGGGGATDTQYF. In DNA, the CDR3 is TGTGCCAGTAGAGACCAGGGAGGAGGAGGGGCCACAGATACGCAGTATTTT.